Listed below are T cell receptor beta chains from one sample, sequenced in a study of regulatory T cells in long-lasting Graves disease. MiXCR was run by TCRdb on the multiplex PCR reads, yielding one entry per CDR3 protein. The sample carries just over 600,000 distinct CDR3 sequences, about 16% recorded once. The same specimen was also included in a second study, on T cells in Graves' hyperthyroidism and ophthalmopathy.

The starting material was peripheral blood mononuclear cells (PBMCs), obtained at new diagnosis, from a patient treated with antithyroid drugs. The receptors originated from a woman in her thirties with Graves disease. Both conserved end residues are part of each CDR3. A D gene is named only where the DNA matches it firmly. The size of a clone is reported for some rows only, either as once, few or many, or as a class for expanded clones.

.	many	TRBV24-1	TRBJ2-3	CATSDSGRPTDTQYF	TGTGCCACCAGTGATTCAGGGAGGCCGACAGATACGCAGTATTTT
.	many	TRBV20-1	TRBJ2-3	CSAPQRTLSTDTQYF	TGCAGTGCTCCTCAAAGGACGCTCAGCACAGATACGCAGTATTTT
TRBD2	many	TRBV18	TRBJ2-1	CASSPPNSGTEQFF	TGTGCCAGCTCACCACCTAATAGCGGGACTGAGCAGTTCTTC
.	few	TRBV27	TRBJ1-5	CASRFGAGNQPQHF	TGTGCCAGCAGATTCGGGGCCGGAAATCAGCCCCAGCATTTT
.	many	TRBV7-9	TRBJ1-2	CASSYSDLTGNGYTF	TGTGCCAGCAGCTACTCAGATCTGACAGGCAATGGCTACACCTTC
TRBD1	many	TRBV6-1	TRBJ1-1	CASSESAGGYTEAFF	TGTGCCAGCAGTGAATCGGCAGGGGGTTACACTGAAGCTTTCTTT
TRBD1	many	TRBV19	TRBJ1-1	CASSWDRIATEAFF	TGTGCCAGTAGCTGGGACAGGATCGCCACTGAAGCTTTCTTT
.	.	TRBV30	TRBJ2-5	CAWSRLGGETQYF	TGTGCCTGGAGTAGACTAGGAGGAGAGACCCAGTACTTC
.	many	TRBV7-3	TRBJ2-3	CASSPGLPLTDTQYF	TGTGCCAGCAGCCCGGGACTCCCACTCACAGATACGCAGTATTTT
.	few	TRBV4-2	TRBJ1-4	CASSQDTARNEKLFF	TGTGCCAGCAGCCAAGATACCGCTCGGAATGAAAAACTGTTTTTT